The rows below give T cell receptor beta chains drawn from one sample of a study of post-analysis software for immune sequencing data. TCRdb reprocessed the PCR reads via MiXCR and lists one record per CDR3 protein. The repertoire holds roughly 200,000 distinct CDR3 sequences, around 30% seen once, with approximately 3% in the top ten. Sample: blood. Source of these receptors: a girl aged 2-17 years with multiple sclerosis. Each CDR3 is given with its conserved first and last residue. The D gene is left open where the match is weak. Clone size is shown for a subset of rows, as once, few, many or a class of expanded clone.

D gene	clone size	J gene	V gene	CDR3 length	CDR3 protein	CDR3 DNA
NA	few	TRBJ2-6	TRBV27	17	CASSFRQVMSGANVRTF	TGTGCCAGCAGTTTTAGGCAGGTTATGAGTGGGGCCAACGTCCGGACTTTC
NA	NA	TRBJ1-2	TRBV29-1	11	CSALGDYGYTF	TGCAGCGCGCTTGGGGACTATGGCTACACCTTC
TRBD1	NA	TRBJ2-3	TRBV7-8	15	CASSPGTGTTDTQYF	TGTGCCAGCAGCCCGGGGACAGGGACAACAGATACGCAGTATTTT
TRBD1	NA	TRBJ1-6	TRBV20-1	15	CSARATGQRNSPLHF	TGCAGTGCTAGAGCGACAGGGCAAAGGAATTCACCCCTCCACTTT
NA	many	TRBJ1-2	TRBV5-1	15	CASSLIQGVVYGYTF	TGCGCCAGCAGCTTAATACAGGGTGTGGTCTATGGCTACACCTTC
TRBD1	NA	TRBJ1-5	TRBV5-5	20	CASSFHLTDTGGRGNQPQHF	TGTGCCAGCAGCTTCCATTTAACCGACACAGGGGGCCGGGGCAATCAGCCCCAGCATTTT
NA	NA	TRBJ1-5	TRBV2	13	CASISGEGQPQHF	TGTGCCAGCATATCAGGGGAGGGTCAGCCCCAGCATTTT
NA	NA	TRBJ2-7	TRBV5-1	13	CASSSTGVGEQYF	TGCGCCAGCAGCTCGACAGGAGTCGGCGAGCAGTACTTC
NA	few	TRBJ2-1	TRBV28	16	CASSLWQGSGRWEQFF	TGTGCCAGCAGTTTGTGGCAGGGATCGGGCAGGTGGGAGCAGTTCTTC
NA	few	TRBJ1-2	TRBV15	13	CATSRGRRDAYTF	TGTGCCACCAGCAGGGGACGGAGGGATGCCTACACCTTC
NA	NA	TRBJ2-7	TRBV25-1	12	CATNGAYGEQYF	TGTGCCACAAACGGGGCCTACGGTGAGCAGTACTTC
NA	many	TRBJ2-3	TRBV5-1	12	CASSLDQDTQYF	TGCGCCAGCAGCTTGGACCAAGATACGCAGTATTTT
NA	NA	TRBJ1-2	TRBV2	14	CARPGSGEHYGYTF	TGTGCCCGCCCCGGTTCAGGGGAGCACTATGGCTACACCTTC
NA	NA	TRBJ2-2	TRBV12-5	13	CASNAANTGELFF	TGTGCTAGTAACGCGGCGAACACCGGGGAGCTGTTTTTT
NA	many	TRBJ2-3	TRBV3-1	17	CASSPQPGQGGPDTQYF	TGTGCCAGCAGCCCCCAACCGGGGCAGGGGGGTCCAGATACGCAGTATTTT
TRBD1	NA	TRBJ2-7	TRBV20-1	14	CSAREGRGPGEQYF	TGCAGTGCTAGAGAAGGCAGGGGGCCGGGGGAGCAGTACTTC
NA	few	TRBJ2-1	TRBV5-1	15	CASSLGLSGYNEQFF	TGCGCCAGCAGCTTGGGTCTGTCGGGATACAATGAGCAGTTCTTC
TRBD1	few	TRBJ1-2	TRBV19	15	CASRNLGQGPNGYTF	TGTGCCAGTAGGAACCTCGGACAGGGGCCTAATGGCTACACCTTC
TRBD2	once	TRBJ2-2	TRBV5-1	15	CASKTSGSLAGELFF	TGCGCCAGCAAGACTAGCGGGAGTCTCGCCGGGGAGCTGTTTTTT
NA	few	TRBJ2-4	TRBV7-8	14	CASSLAGGKNIQYF	TGTGCCAGCAGCTTAGCTGGCGGAAAAAACATTCAGTACTTC
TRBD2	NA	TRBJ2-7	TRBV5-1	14	CASALAGVTYEQYF	TGCGCCAGCGCTCTAGCGGGTGTTACCTACGAGCAGTACTTC
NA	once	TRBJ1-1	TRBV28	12	CATLKWGAEAFF	TGTGCCACTCTTAAATGGGGCGCTGAAGCTTTCTTT
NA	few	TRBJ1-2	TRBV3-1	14	CASSQARGSGGYTF	TGTGCCAGCAGCCAAGCTAGGGGAAGTGGCGGCTACACCTTC
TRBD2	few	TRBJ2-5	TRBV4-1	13	CASSITGGREQYF	TGCGCCAGCAGTATAACGGGGGGGCGAGAGCAGTACTTC
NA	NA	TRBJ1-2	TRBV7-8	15	CAGSFYTGTNYGYTF	TGTGCCGGCAGCTTTTATACAGGGACTAACTATGGCTACACCTTC
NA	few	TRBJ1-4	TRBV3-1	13	CASWGSINEKLFF	TGTGCCAGCTGGGGGAGTATTAATGAAAAACTGTTTTTT
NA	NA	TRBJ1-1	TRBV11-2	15	CASSLVIRGDTEAFF	TGTGCCAGCAGCTTAGTCATAAGGGGGGACACTGAAGCTTTCTTT
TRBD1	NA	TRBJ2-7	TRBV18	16	CASSPNGRGPSYEQYF	TGTGCCAGCTCACCCAACGGCAGGGGGCCCTCCTACGAGCAGTACTTC
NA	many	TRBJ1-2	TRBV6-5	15	CASSSSGPGHYGYTF	TGTGCCAGCAGTTCCTCGGGGCCAGGTCACTATGGCTACACCTTC